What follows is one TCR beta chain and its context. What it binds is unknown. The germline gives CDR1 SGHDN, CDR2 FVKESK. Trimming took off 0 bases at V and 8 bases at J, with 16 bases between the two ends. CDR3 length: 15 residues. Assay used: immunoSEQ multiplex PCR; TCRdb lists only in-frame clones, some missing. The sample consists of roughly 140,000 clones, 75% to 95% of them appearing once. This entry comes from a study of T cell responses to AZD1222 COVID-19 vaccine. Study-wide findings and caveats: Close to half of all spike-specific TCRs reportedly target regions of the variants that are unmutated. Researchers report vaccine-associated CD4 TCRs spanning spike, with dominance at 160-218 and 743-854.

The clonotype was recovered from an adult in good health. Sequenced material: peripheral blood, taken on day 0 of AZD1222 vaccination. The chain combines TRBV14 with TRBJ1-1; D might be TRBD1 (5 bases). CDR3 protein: CASSQDNTGLVEAFF. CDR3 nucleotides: TGTGCCAGCAGCCAAGACAATACAGGTTTGGTCGAAGCTTTCTTT.